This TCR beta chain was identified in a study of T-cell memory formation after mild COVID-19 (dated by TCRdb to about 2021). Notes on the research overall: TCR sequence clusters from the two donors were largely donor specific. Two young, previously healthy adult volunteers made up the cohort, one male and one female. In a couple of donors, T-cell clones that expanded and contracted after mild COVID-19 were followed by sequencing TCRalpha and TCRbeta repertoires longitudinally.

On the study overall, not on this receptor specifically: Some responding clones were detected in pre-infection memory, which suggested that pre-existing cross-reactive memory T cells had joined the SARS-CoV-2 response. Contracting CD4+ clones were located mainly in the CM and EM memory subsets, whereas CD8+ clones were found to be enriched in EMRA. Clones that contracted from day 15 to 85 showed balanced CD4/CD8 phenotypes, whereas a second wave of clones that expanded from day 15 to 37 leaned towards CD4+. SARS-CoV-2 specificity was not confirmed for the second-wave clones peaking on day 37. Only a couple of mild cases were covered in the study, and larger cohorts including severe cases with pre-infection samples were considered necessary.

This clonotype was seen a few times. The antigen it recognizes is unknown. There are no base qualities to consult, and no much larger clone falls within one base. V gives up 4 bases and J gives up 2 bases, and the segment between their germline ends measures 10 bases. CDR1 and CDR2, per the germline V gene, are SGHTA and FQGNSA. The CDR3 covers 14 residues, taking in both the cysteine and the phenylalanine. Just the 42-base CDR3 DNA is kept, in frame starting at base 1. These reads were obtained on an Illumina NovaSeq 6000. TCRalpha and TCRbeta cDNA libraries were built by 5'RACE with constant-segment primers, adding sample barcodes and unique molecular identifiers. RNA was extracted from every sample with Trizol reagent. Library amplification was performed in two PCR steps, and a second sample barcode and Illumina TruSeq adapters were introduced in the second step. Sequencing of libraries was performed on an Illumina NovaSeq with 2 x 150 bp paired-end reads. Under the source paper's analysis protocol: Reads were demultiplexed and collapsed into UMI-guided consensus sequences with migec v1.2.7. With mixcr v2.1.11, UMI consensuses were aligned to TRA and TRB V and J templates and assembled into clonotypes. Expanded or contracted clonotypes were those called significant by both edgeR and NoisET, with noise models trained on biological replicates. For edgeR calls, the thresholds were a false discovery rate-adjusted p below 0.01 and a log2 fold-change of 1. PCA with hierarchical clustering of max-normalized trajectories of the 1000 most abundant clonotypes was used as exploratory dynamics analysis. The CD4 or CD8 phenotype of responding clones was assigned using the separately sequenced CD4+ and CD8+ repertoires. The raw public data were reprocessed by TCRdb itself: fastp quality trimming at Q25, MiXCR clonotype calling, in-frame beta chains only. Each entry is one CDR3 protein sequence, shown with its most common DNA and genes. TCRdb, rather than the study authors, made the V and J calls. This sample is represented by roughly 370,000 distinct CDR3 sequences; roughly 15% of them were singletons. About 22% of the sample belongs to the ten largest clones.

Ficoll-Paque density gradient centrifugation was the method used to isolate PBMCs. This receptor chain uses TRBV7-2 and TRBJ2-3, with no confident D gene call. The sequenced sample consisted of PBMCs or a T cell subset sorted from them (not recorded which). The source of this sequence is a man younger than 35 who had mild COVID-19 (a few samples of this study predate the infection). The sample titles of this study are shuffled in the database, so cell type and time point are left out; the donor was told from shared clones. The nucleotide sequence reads TGTGCCAGCAGCTCCCGAGATTACACAGATACGCAGTATTTT. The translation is CASSSRDYTDTQYF.